Listed here is a single T cell receptor beta chain. The TCR beta CDR3 regions underwent amplification using RNA transcripts as the source. First-round RT-PCR with HTBI primers amplified the TCR CDR3 region. TCRdb itself ran the multiplex PCR reads through MiXCR, one entry per CDR3 protein. This sample has some 380,000 distinct CDR3 sequences, with roughly 14% found just once. These data belong to a study of T cells in Graves' hyperthyroidism and ophthalmopathy. Losses at the gene ends were 3 bases for V and 3 bases for J; bases not matched to a gene: 4. Germline lookup yields CDR1 SGHNT and CDR2 YENEEA. The CDR3 is 15 amino acids.

The TCR originated in a man aged 25 to 45 with Graves' hyperthyroidism that later progressed to Graves' ophthalmopathy. The specimen sequenced was blood. The V and J genes are TRBV11-3 and TRBJ2-2, with TRBD1 identical over 7 bases. The CDR3 loop reads CASSFRDRDTGELFF. The CDR3 bases are TGTGCCAGCAGCTTCAGAGACAGGGACACCGGGGAGCTGTTTTTT. Full variable domain (outside the CDR3, taken from reference TRBV11-3 and TRBJ2-2): EAGVVQSPRYKIIEKKQPVAFWCNPISGHNTLYWYLQNLGQGPELLIRYENEEAVDDSQLPKDRFSAERLKGVDSTLKIQPAELGDSAVYLCASSFRDRDTGELFFGEGSRLTVL.